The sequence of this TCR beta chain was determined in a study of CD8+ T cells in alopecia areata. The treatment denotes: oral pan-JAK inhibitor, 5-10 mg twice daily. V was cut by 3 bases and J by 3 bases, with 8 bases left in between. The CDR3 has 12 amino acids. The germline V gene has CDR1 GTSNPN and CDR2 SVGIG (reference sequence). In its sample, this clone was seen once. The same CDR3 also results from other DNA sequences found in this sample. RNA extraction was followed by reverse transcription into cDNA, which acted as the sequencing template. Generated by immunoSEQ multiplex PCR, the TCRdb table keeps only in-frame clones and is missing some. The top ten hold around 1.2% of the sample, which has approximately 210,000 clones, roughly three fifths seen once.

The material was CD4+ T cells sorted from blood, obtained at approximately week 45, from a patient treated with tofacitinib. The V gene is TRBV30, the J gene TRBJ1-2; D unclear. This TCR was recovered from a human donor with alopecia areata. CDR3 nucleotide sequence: TGTGCCTGGAGGCGCGGATACTATGGCTACACCTTC. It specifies CAWRRGYYGYTF.